This TCR beta chain was recovered during a study of blood T cell repertoires in COVID-19. Turning to the study itself: COVID-19 samples from acute and convalescent phases originated in the United States, Italy and Spain. The cDNA or gDNA used as material had been derived from T cells, B-cell-depleted T cells, or PBMCs.

Authors' methods: Amplified reference gene primers provided the basis for estimating nucleated cell counts. Using immunoSEQ multiplex PCR, the repertoire was profiled, and TCRdb retains in-frame clones only, with some absent. The V and J calls and clone size come from that table; D and trimming were worked out from the DNA. The sample records about 140,000 clones, about 77% being singletons. CDR3 length: 14 residues. Germline loops: CDR1 DFQATT, CDR2 SNEGSKA (reference sequence). Trimming shortened V by 6 bases and J by 2 bases, and 17 bases separated the two germline ends. The source material was peripheral blood. The sequence was obtained from a woman aged 50 to 60 with active or convalescent COVID-19. The rearrangement links TRBV20-1 to TRBJ2-7, with D tentatively TRBD2 (6 bases). In DNA, the CDR3 is TGCAGTGCCAGTAAGACTAGTAAGGCCTACGAGCAGTACTTC. It is translated as CSASKTSKAYEQYF.